This entry lists 28 T cell receptor beta chains sequenced from one sample in a study of OX40 agonist ivuxolimab in advanced cancers. Data came from immunoSEQ multiplex PCR; TCRdb stores just in-frame clones and leaves some out. The table includes roughly 80,000 clones, approximately 94% detected once. The sequencing here drew on CD4+ or CD8+ T cells sorted from blood, taken in a trial of the OX40 agonist ivuxolimab. Receptors originate from an adult with an advanced solid tumor such as melanoma, head and neck, liver or kidney cancer.

The genes are TRBV2 and TRBJ1-2, with 8 bases aligning to TRBD1. Germline V gives CDR1 SNHLY, CDR2 FYNNEI. The V and J ends lost 7 bases and 2 bases, in that order; junction bases with no gene match: 12. The CDR3 length is 16 residues. CDR3 residues: CASKAAGGDPNYGYTF. DNA for the CDR3: TGTGCCAGCAAAGCCGCAGGGGGCGATCCCAACTATGGCTACACCTTC.

The chain is built from TRBV13 and TRBJ1-3, with D perhaps TRBD1 (5 bases). Trimming took 6 bases from V and 4 from J, leaving 16 bases between them. Germline V lookup: CDR1 PRHDT, CDR2 FYEKMQ (reference sequence). This CDR3 has 15 amino acids. CDR3 protein: CASSTLGALGNTIYF. CDR3 nucleotide sequence: TGTGCCAGCAGTACCCTAGGGGCGTTAGGAAACACCATATATTTT.

The rearrangement links TRBV19 to TRBJ1-4; a possible D gene is TRBD1 (5 bases). Per the germline V gene, CDR1 is LNHDA and CDR2 is SQIVND (reference sequence). Deletions cut 11 bases from V and 8 bases from J, with 15 bases between. This CDR3 spans 12 amino acids. The CDR3 coding sequence is TGTGCCGGCGGGGGAGAGGGAGAAAAACTGTTTTTT. Translating it yields CAGGGEGEKLFF.

The V and J genes are TRBV28 and TRBJ2-1; the D call may be TRBD1 or TRBD2 (5 bases each). Germline CDR1 MDHEN, CDR2 SYDVKM. The CDR3 has 15 amino acids. Trimming removed 3 bases from V and 8 bases from J, with 17 bases in between. The CDR3 loop is CASSFLASGADEQFF. In DNA form, the CDR3 reads TGTGCCAGCAGTTTCCTGGCGTCCGGGGCCGATGAGCAGTTCTTC.

This chain uses TRBV5-1 with TRBJ1-2; 9 bases agree with TRBD1. Germline V gene sequence: CDR1 SGHRS, CDR2 YFSETQ. With V trimmed by 1 base and J by 4 bases, 5 bases remained unmatched. CDR3 length: 15 amino acids. The CDR3 is CASSLRLDRGYGYTF. The CDR3 nucleotides read TGCGCCAGCAGCTTGCGATTGGACAGGGGCTATGGCTACACCTTC.

This clone occurred once. This chain links TRBV27 with TRBJ2-7, with 7 positions matching TRBD1. With 0 bases clipped from V and 6 bases from J, the junction kept 2 bases outside the gene matches. Germline CDR1 reads MNHEY; CDR2 reads SMNVEV (reference sequence). The CDR3 consists of 13 residues. The CDR3 loop is CASSLSTGSEQYF. DNA of the CDR3: TGTGCCAGCAGTTTATCGACAGGGTCCGAGCAGTACTTC.

V usage is TRBV4-1 and J usage is TRBJ1-5; 7 bases agree with TRBD1. The CDR3 is made up of 15 amino acids. With V trimmed by 2 bases and J by 7 bases, 8 bases remained unmatched. The germline V gene has CDR1 MGHRA and CDR2 YSYEKL. CDR3 sequence (DNA): TGCGCCAGCAGCCAACTATTACAGGGGCTGCAGCCCCAGCATTTT. Translating gives CASSQLLQGLQPQHF.

The genes are TRBV9 and TRBJ2-7, with D tentatively TRBD2 (5 bases). The V gene's germline CDR1 is SGDLS and CDR2 YYNGEE. V lost 3 bases to trimming and J lost 0 bases, with 10 bases between them. The CDR3 consists of 14 residues. Written as DNA, the CDR3 is TGTGCCAGCAGCGGGCGGGTTAACTCCTACGAGCAGTACTTC. It translates to CASSGRVNSYEQYF.

This rearrangement joins TRBV28 to TRBJ2-5; D possibly uses TRBD1 or TRBD2 (5 bases each). The CDR3 is 14 residues long. V was clipped by 7 bases and J by 5 bases, with 17 bases between them. Germline loops: CDR1 MDHEN, CDR2 SYDVKM. CDR3 nucleotide sequence: TGTGCCAGCAAGGGACCCTGGGGCGTCGAGACCCAGTACTTC. Protein product: CASKGPWGVETQYF.

The rearrangement links TRBV2 to TRBJ2-7; D is perhaps TRBD2 (5 bases). The length of the CDR3 is 14 residues. Germline V gene data show CDR1 as SNHLY and CDR2 as FYNNEI. V lost 7 bases and J 3 bases, leaving 16 bases between the germline ends. The CDR3 sequence is CASTDGPTSYEQYF. The CDR3 nucleotides are TGTGCCAGCACCGATGGGCCTACTAGCTACGAGCAGTACTTC.

The chain combines TRBV10-3 with TRBJ1-1, with D possibly matching TRBD1 (6 bases). The CDR3 contains 13 residues. Germline V gene lookup returns CDR1 ENHRY and CDR2 SYGVKD. Trimming left V 10 bases short and J 6 bases short, with 18 bases between. The CDR3 region is CATRDTSYSEAFF. The CDR3 DNA is TGTGCCACCCGGGACACCTCTTACTCTGAAGCTTTCTTT.

The rearrangement links TRBV7-7 to TRBJ2-1, with 11 bases that match TRBD2. This CDR3 has 13 residues. CDR1 and CDR2 (germline): SSHAT, FNYEAQ (reference sequence). The CDR3 loop is CAEGTSGHNEQFF. The CDR3 bases are TGTGCGGAAGGGACTAGCGGACACAATGAGCAGTTCTTC.

A few counts support this clone. The gene calls are TRBV25-1 and TRBJ1-1; D uncertain. The V end lost 5 bases, the J end lost 0 bases, and 10 bases lay between the germline ends. This CDR3 has 14 residues. Germline V gene lookup returns CDR1 MGHDK and CDR2 SYGVNS. CDR3 DNA sequence: TGTGCCAGCAGTTTCGGGGAGGTGAACACTGAAGCTTTCTTT. It translates to CASSFGEVNTEAFF. The complete variable domain, with remaining parts taken from reference TRBV25-1 and TRBJ1-1, reads EADIYQTPRYLVIGTGKKITLECSQTMGHDKMYWYQQDPGMELHLIHYSYGVNSTEKGDLSSESTVSRIRTEHFPLTLESARPSHTSQYLCASSFGEVNTEAFFGQGTRLTVV.

This chain links TRBV18 with TRBJ2-1, with a weak D call TRBD2 (8 bases). The germline V gene encodes CDR1 KGHSH and CDR2 LQKENI. The V and J ends lost 3 bases and 9 bases respectively, with 21 bases between them. The CDR3 contains 16 residues. The CDR3 protein is CASSPSGRGLEVEQFF. CDR3 coding DNA: TGTGCCAGCTCACCTTCCGGGAGGGGGCTCGAGGTTGAGCAGTTCTTC.

CDR3 region: CASSYPWTVDYGYTF. CDR3 in DNA: TGTGCCAGCAGTTACCCGTGGACAGTCGACTATGGCTACACCTTC. J is TRBJ1-2 and V is TRBV6-5; D is perhaps TRBD1 (6 bases). Trimming pared 2 bases from V and 3 bases from J, leaving 13 bases between. Germline lookup yields CDR1 MNHEY and CDR2 SVGAGI. CDR3 length: 15 residues.

The chain employs TRBV27 and TRBJ2-3; weak D call: TRBD2 (6 bases). Germline CDR1 is MNHEY and CDR2 is SMNVEV (reference sequence). The CDR3 is 20 residues long. The ends were cut back, 5 bases at V and 2 bases at J, with 29 bases in the middle. The CDR3 DNA follows: TGTGCCAGCAGTCCCCCCTCTACGCGACAAAGCGGGTCCCTCACAGATACGCAGTATTTT. Amino acid sequence: CASSPPSTRQSGSLTDTQYF.

The J gene is TRBJ2-5, the V gene TRBV5-4; D is tentatively TRBD1 or TRBD2 (6 bases each). V lost 4 bases, J lost 3 bases, and 10 bases lay in between. Germline lookup yields CDR1 SGHNT and CDR2 YYREEE (reference sequence). This CDR3 contains 13 residues. As DNA, the CDR3 is TGTGCCAGCAGCCCGAGGGGGGAAGAGACCCAGTACTTC. Protein sequence: CASSPRGEETQYF.

The chain carries TRBV27 and TRBJ2-7; no firm D call. The V end was cut by 4 bases, the J end by 2 bases, with 9 bases between. The germline gives CDR1 MNHEY, CDR2 SMNVEV (reference sequence). The CDR3 contains 13 residues. The CDR3 region has the DNA TGTGCCAGCAGTTACGGGCAGGCCTACGAGCAGTACTTC. It is translated as CASSYGQAYEQYF.

The chain links TRBV4-1 to TRBJ2-1; no clear D gene. Trimming removed 1 base from V and 0 bases from J, with 10 bases in between. The CDR3 consists of 16 residues. The germline CDR1 and CDR2 sequences are MGHRA and YSYEKL. The CDR3 DNA sequence: TGCGCCAGCAGCCAAGTTTTAGCCAGCTCCTACAATGAGCAGTTCTTC. Translated, it gives CASSQVLASSYNEQFF.

Here the CDR3 reads CASSLIAGNTDTQYF. DNA of the CDR3: TGTGCCAGCAGCCTCATAGCGGGAAACACAGATACGCAGTATTTT. The chain is built from TRBV7-3 and TRBJ2-3, with 8 bases lining up with TRBD2. The CDR3 extends over 15 amino acids. Germline V gene sequence: CDR1 SGHTA, CDR2 FQGTGA. V shed 5 bases, J shed 2 bases, and the junction held 6 bases outside the gene matches. The whole variable domain, remainder taken from reference TRBV7-3 and TRBJ2-3, is GAGVSQTPSNKVTEKGKYVELRCDPISGHTALYWYRQSLGQGPEFLIYFQGTGAADDSGLPNDRFFAVRPEGSVSTLKIQRTERGDSAVYLCASSLIAGNTDTQYFGPGTRLTVL.

This chain joins TRBV19 and TRBJ2-5, with D perhaps TRBD1 (6 bases). The CDR3 runs 14 residues. With 5 bases removed from V and 5 bases from J, the gap between germline ends came to 15 bases. Germline assignment: CDR1 LNHDA and CDR2 SQIVND (reference sequence). CDR3 in DNA: TGTGCCAGTAGTTTTGCAGGGGATGATGAGACCCAGTACTTC. Its protein product is CASSFAGDDETQYF.

The V call is TRBV7-9, the J call TRBJ1-1; the D gene is possibly TRBD1 (5 bases). The CDR3 is 12 amino acids. CDR1 is SEHNR, CDR2 FQNEAQ, per germline (reference sequence). The V end lost 2 bases, the J end lost 11 bases, and 12 bases lay between the germline ends. The CDR3 reads CASSLWDEGAFF. The CDR3 region has the DNA TGTGCCAGCAGCTTATGGGACGAGGGGGCTTTCTTT.

This clone was seen just once. The CDR3 loop reads CASSSRLSGSFSEQFF. CDR3 in DNA: TGTGCCAGCAGCTCCCGATTAAGCGGGAGTTTCTCTGAGCAGTTCTTC. The chain joins TRBV9 to TRBJ2-1; 8 bases are a match to TRBD2. Trimming cost V 4 bases and J 9 bases; bases outside gene matches: 15. Germline V gives CDR1 SGDLS, CDR2 YYNGEE. The CDR3 is 16 residues long.

The chain uses TRBV4-1 and TRBJ2-7; 10 positions match TRBD1. Trimming at V came to 5 bases and at J to 10 bases, leaving 14 bases not matched to a gene. The length of the CDR3 is 15 residues. The germline V gene has CDR1 MGHRA and CDR2 YSYEKL. Written as DNA, the CDR3 is TGCGCCAGCAGCGACCTCGGGACAGGGGATTTGGAACAGTACTTC. Encoded protein: CASSDLGTGDLEQYF.

The chain recombines TRBV20-1 with TRBJ2-7; tentatively, D is TRBD2 (6 bases). The CDR3 sequence is 11 residues long. V was shortened by 6 bases and J by 8 bases, with 14 bases between the two germline ends. Looked up from germline, CDR1 is DFQATT and CDR2 is SNEGSKA (reference sequence). DNA of the CDR3: TGCAGTGCAAACGGGGGTCGCCAGCAGTACTTC. Translating gives CSANGGRQQYF.

The chain combines TRBV9 with TRBJ2-1, with 9 bases aligning to TRBD2. V was clipped by 3 bases and J by 5 bases; unmatched bases: 9. The CDR3 totals 16 residues. Germline V gives CDR1 SGDLS, CDR2 YYNGEE. The CDR3 DNA reads as TGTGCCAGCAGCGACCCCCTAGCGGGGTGGAACAATGAGCAGTTCTTC. This codes for CASSDPLAGWNNEQFF.

In nucleotides, the CDR3 is TGTGCCAGCAGCTCAGGGGTAGCGGGAGCCGAGCAGTACTTC. Its translation: CASSSGVAGAEQYF. The chain couples TRBV7-2 to TRBJ2-7, with TRBD2 matching over 9 bases. This CDR3 region has 14 residues. V shed 4 bases and J 6 bases; nucleotides not matched to a gene: 7. The germline gives CDR1 SGHTA, CDR2 FQGNSA.

The rearrangement uses TRBV7-6 and TRBJ2-7; D perhaps matches TRBD1 (6 bases). Germline V gene data show CDR1 as SGHVS and CDR2 as FNYEAQ. Deletions cut 3 bases from V and 6 bases from J, with 15 bases between. The CDR3 covers 14 residues. CDR3 nucleotide sequence: TGTGCCAGCAGCTTGACGACAGGCATCGGCGAGCAGTACTTC. As protein: CASSLTTGIGEQYF.